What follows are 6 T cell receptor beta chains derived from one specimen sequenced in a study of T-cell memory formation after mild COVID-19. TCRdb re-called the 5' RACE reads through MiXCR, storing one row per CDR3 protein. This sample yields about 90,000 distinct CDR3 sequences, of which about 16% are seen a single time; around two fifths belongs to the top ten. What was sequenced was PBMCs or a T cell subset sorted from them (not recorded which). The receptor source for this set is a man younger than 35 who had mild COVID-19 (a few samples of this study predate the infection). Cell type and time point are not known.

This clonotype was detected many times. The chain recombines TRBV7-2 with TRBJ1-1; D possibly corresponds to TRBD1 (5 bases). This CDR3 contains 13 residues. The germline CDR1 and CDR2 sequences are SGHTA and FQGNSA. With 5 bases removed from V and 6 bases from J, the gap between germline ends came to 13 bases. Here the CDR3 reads CASSLLRGAEAFF. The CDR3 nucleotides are TGTGCCAGCAGCCTTCTAAGGGGCGCTGAAGCTTTCTTT.

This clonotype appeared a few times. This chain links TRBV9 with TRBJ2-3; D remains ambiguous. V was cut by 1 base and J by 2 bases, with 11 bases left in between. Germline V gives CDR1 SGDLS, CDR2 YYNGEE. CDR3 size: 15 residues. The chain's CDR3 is CASSVHPLDTDTQYF. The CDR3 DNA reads TGTGCCAGCAGCGTACACCCTTTGGACACAGATACGCAGTATTTT.

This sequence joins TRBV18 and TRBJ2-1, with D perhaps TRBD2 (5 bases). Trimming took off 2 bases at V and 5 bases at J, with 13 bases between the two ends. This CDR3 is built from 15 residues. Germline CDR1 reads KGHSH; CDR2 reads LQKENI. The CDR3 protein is CASSPARGENNEQFF. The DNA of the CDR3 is TGTGCCAGCTCACCAGCCCGGGGTGAGAACAATGAGCAGTTCTTC. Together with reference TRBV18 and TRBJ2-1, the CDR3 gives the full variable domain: NAGVMQNPRHLVRRRGQEARLRCSPMKGHSHVYWYRQLPEEGLKFMVYLQKENIIDESGMPKERFSAEFPKEGPSILRIQQVVRGDSAAYFCASSPARGENNEQFFGPGTRLTVL.

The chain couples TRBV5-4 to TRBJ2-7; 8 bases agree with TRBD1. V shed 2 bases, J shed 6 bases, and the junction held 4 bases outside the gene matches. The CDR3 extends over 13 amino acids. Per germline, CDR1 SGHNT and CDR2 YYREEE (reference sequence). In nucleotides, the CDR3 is TGTGCCAGCAGCTTTGGACAGGGTGGCGAGCAGTACTTC. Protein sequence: CASSFGQGGEQYF.

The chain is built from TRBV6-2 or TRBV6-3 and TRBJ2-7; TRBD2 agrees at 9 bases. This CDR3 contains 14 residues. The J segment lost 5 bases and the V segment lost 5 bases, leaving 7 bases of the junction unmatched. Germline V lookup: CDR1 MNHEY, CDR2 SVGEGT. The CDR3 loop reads CASSQSGGINEQYV. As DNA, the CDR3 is TGTGCCAGCAGTCAAAGCGGGGGGATCAACGAGCAGTACGTC.

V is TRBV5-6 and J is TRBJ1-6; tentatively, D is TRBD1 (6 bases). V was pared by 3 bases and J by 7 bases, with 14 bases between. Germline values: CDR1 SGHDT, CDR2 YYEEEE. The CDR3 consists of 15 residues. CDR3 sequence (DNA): TGTGCCAGCAGCTCTACAGGGAAATCAAATTCACCCCTCCACTTT. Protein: CASSSTGKSNSPLHF.